This T cell receptor beta chain stems from a study of immune evolution from preneoplasia to lung adenocarcinoma (dated by TCRdb to the early 2020s). Regarding the study in general: HLA loss of heterozygosity was found in more than 5.5% of AIS, roughly 15% of MIA and 30% to 40% of ADC lesions, and in no AAH lesions. According to the study, over a hundred samples were used for TCR sequencing. Sample size was determined by specimen availability and not by a prior power calculation. POLYSOLVER was used to infer Class I HLA alleles from exome data, while LOHHLA was used to detect allele-specific HLA loss. A total of about 53 patients with pulmonary nodules who underwent surgical resection were included in the overall cohort. The TCR sequencing data were obtained from 45 to 60 patients. The immune data were combined with whole exome sequencing and methylation data from the same cohort of nodules. The study used immune gene expression, TCR sequencing and multiplex immunofluorescence to profile the immune contexture of lung adenocarcinoma precursors and invasive adenocarcinoma. Resected precursor lesions (AAH, AIS, MIA) and invasive adenocarcinomas were compared with paired morphologically normal lung tissue.

CDR3 length: 12 amino acids, cysteine to phenylalanine. Only the CDR3 part of the read is kept: 36 bases, read in frame from the first base. The germline V gene (reference sequence) gives CDR1 as GTSNPN and CDR2 as SVGIG. V sheds 1 base and J sheds 1 base, leaving 4 bases between their ends. Results and caveats for the whole study, not just this receptor: The highest top T cell clone frequencies were observed in normal lung, and a progressive decrease in top T cell clone frequencies appeared to occur from AAH through AIS, MIA and invasive adenocarcinoma. Findings were based on association rather than direct causation; larger cohorts with long-term follow-up and longitudinal biopsies were deemed needed. Because all patients came from Japan and China, whether the findings apply to Western populations was uncertain. The highest T cell clonality was observed in KRAS-mutant nodules compared with EGFR-mutant or double wild-type lesions. Normal lung showed the highest clonality, whereas later-stage lesions appeared to have higher T cell density and diversity but lower clonality.

Resection was performed on patients in Japan or China between the mid-2010s and the late 2010s. Histologic diagnosis of each case was confirmed independently by two lung cancer pathologists on H&E slides. Macro-dissection after pathologic assessment enriched premalignant or tumor cells for nucleic acid extraction. DNA was isolated from FFPE tissue using the AllPrep DNA/RNA FFPE Kit. Using the immunoSEQ hsTCRbeta Kit, TCR beta CDR3 regions were sequenced from DNA. The original pipeline was this. TCR sequencing data were analysed with the ImmunoSEQ Analyzer. T cell clonality was defined as 1 minus Pielou's evenness, calculated on productive rearrangements. To measure T cell diversity, the inverse Simpson index was applied to productive templates. T cell density was defined as TCR beta template counts normalized to usable DNA, with usable DNA estimated by amplifying and sequencing housekeeping genes. Two-sided Kruskal-Wallis tests were used to compare TCR metrics across histologic stages. Drawn from immuneACCESS, this table holds only the in-frame rearrangements with V and J called that TCRdb kept. Clones are partly lost; checked studies trace under half to an unresolved V gene and leave the rest unexplained. That table gives V, J and clone size, and the DNA gave D and trimming. This sample is represented by 5,800 or so clones; around three quarters of them were singletons. The ten largest clonotypes hold 11% of the sample.

Note on this clone: What this receptor recognizes is not known. The input lacks base qualities; no much larger clone sits a single base away.

This clonotype was obtained from a person aged 55-80 years with lung adenocarcinoma. The sequenced sample consisted of FFPE minimally invasive lung adenocarcinoma tissue. The meaning of the sample's cell subset or site label: micro-invasive lung adenocarcinoma (MIA). The chain links TRBV30 with TRBJ1-1, with no D gene named confidently. CDR3 region: CAWSGQNTEAFF. The bases are TGTGCCTGGAGTGGCCAGAACACTGAAGCTTTCTTT.